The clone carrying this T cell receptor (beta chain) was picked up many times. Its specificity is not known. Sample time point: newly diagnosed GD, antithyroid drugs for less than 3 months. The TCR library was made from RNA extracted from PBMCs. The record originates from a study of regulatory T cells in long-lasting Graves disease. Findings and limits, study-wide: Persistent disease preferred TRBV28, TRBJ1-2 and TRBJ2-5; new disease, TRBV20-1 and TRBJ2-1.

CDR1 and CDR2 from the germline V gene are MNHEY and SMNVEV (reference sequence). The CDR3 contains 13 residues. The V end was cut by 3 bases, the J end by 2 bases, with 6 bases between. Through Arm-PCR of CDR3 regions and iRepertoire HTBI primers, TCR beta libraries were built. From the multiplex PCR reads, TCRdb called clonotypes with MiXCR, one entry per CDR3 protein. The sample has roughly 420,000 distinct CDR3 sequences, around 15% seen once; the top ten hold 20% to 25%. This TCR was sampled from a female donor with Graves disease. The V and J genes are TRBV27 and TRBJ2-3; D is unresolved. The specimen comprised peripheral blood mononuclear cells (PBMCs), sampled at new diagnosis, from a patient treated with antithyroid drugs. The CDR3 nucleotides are TGTGCCAGCAGTTTCCCCCACACAGATACGCAGTATTTT. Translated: CASSFPHTDTQYF.